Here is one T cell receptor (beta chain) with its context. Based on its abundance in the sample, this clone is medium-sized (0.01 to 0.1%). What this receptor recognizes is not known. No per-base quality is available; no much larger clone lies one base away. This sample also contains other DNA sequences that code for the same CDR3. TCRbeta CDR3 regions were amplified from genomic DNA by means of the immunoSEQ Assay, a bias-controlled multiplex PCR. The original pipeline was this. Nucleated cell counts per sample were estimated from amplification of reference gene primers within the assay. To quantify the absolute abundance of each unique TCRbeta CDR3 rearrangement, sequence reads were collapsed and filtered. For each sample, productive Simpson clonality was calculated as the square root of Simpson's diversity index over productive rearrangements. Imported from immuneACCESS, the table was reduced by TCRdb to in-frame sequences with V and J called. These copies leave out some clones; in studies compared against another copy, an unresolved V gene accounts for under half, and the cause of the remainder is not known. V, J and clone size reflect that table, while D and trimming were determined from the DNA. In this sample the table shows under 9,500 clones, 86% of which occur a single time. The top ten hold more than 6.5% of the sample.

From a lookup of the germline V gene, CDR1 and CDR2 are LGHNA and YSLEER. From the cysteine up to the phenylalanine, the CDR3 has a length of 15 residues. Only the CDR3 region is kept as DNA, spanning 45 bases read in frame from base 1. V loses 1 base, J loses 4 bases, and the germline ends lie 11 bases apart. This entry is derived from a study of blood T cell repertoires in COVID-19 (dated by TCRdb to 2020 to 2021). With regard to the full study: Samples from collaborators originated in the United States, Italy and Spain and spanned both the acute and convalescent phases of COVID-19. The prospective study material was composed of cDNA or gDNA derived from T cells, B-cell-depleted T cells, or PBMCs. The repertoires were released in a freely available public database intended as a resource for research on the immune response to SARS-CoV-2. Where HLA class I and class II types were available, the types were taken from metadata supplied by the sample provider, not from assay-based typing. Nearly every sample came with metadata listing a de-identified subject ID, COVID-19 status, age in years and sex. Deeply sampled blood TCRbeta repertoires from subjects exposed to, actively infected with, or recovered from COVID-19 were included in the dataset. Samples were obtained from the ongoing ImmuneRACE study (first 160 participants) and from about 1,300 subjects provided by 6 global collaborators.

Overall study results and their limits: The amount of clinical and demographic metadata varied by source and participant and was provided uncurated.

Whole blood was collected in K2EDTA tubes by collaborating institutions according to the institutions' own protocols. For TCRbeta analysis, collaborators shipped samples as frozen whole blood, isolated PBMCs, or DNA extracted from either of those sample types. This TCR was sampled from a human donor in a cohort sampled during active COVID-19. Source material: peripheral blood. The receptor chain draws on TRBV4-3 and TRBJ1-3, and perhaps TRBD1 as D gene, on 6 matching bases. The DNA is TGCGCCAGCAGCCAAGGAACAGGGAGAGGAAACACCATATATTTT. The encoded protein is CASSQGTGRGNTIYF.